This passage covers 12 T cell receptor beta chains from one sample sequenced in a study of T-cell memory formation after mild COVID-19. TCRdb ran MiXCR on the 5' RACE reads and lists one entry per CDR3 protein. The sample yields just under 150,000 distinct CDR3 sequences, approximately 6% seen once. The sequenced sample consisted of PBMCs or a T cell subset sorted from them (not recorded which). The receptor source for this set is an adult woman who had mild COVID-19 (a few samples of this study predate the infection). Cell type and time point are not known.

This clonotype was found many times. The genes are TRBV4-1 and TRBJ1-1; 9 nucleotides align to TRBD1. CDR3 length: 14 amino acids. Germline CDR1 reads MGHRA; CDR2 reads YSYEKL. With V trimmed by 3 bases and J by 10 bases, 9 bases remained unmatched. This CDR3 reads CASSQPGTGMRAFF. DNA for the CDR3: TGCGCCAGCAGCCAGCCAGGGACAGGGATGAGAGCTTTCTTT.

In this sample, this clonotype turned up many times. The genes are TRBV24-1 and TRBJ2-1; 16 nucleotides match TRBD2. This CDR3 is built from 19 residues. Trimming took 5 bases from V and 4 from J; bases not matched to a gene: 10. From germline, CDR1 is KGHDR and CDR2 SFDVKD. The CDR3 DNA is TGTGCCACCAGTGGCCAGGCCGGGACTAGCGGGGGGGGTTACAATGAGCAGTTCTTC. It yields the protein CATSGQAGTSGGGYNEQFF.

In this sample, this clonotype turned up many times. The CDR3 loop is CSAPEAGGVQETQYF. CDR3 in DNA: TGCAGTGCTCCGGAGGCAGGAGGGGTACAAGAGACCCAGTACTTC. J is TRBJ2-5 and V is TRBV20-1, with D possibly TRBD2 on 6 matching bases. Germline-derived CDR1 and CDR2 are DFQATT and SNEGSKA (reference sequence). Trimming stripped 5 bases from V and 2 bases from J, with 18 bases between. The CDR3 covers 15 residues.

The V gene is TRBV20-1, the J gene TRBJ1-2, with 11 nucleotides matching TRBD1. In germline, CDR1 is DFQATT, CDR2 SNEGSKA (reference sequence). The CDR3 loop spans 12 amino acids. V was clipped by 4 bases and J by 6 bases; unmatched bases: 1. CDR3 loop: CSAKDRGHGYTF. DNA of the CDR3: TGCAGTGCTAAGGACAGGGGGCATGGCTACACCTTC.

This chain uses TRBV7-6 with TRBJ2-7; 12 nucleotides line up with TRBD2. The J segment lost 3 bases and the V segment lost 8 bases, leaving 8 bases of the junction unmatched. Germline CDR1 and CDR2: SGHVS and FNYEAQ. CDR3 size: 15 residues. As DNA, the CDR3 is TGTGCCAGCGGAGGGCTAGCGGGGGGGAACTACGAGCAGTACTTC. Amino acid sequence: CASGGLAGGNYEQYF.

This clonotype was seen a few times. The V call is TRBV12-3 or TRBV12-4, the J call TRBJ1-4; D may be TRBD1 (5 bases). This CDR3 contains 16 residues. V lost 5 bases and J lost 2, with 15 bases in between. CDR3 sequence reads: CASSTDTVVTNEKLFF. CDR3 in DNA: TGTGCCAGCAGTACGGACACGGTGGTCACTAATGAAAAACTGTTTTTT.

Many counts were recorded for this clonotype. V usage is TRBV6-5 and J usage is TRBJ2-7, with 12 bases that match TRBD2. CDR1 is MNHEY and CDR2 is SVGAGI in the germline V gene. The CDR3 runs 16 residues. The ends lost 0 bases at V and 5 bases at J; junction bases unmatched: 5. This CDR3 reads CASSYSSSGRVHEQYF. In nucleotides, the CDR3 is TGTGCCAGCAGTTACTCGTCTAGCGGGAGGGTACACGAGCAGTACTTC.

This clonotype showed up just a few times. The J gene is TRBJ2-3, the V gene TRBV24-1, with D maybe TRBD2 (7 bases). The CDR3 sequence is 16 residues long. Trimming took off 5 bases at V and 3 bases at J, with 17 bases between the two ends. Per germline, CDR1 KGHDR and CDR2 SFDVKD. The CDR3 DNA follows: TGTGCCACCAGTGGGGTTATGAGGGGGGGAACAGATACGCAGTATTTT. Its translation is CATSGVMRGGTDTQYF.

There are many counts of this clonotype. This chain joins TRBV27 and TRBJ2-7, with a weak D call TRBD2 (5 bases). This CDR3 contains 14 residues. Germline V gene lookup returns CDR1 MNHEY and CDR2 SMNVEV (reference sequence). V was cut by 2 bases and J by 2 bases, with 10 bases left in between. The CDR3 bases are TGTGCCAGCAGTTTAACGCGGGTCCCCTACGAGCAGTACTTC. This gives the protein CASSLTRVPYEQYF.

This clonotype was observed a handful of times. The chain links TRBV12-3 or TRBV12-4 to TRBJ2-4, with D hard to call. The V gene lost 3 bases and the J gene lost 0 bases, with 12 bases spanning the gap. There are 16 residues in the CDR3. DNA for the CDR3: TGTGCCAGCAGTTTGCTTGGATTTCTAGCCAAAAACATTCAGTACTTC. This codes for CASSLLGFLAKNIQYF.

This chain connects TRBV7-9 to TRBJ2-5; D is perhaps TRBD2 (6 bases). With 2 bases removed from V and 5 bases from J, the gap between germline ends came to 18 bases. From germline, CDR1 is SEHNR and CDR2 FQNEAQ (reference sequence). CDR3 size: 16 residues. CDR3 loop: CASSLTIGTLGETQYF. The CDR3 DNA reads as TGTGCCAGCAGCTTAACGATTGGGACTCTGGGGGAGACCCAGTACTTC.

V gene TRBV18 combines with J gene TRBJ2-1; 7 bases map to TRBD2. The germline gives CDR1 KGHSH, CDR2 LQKENI. CDR3 length: 16 residues. Losses at the gene ends were 3 bases for V and 1 base for J; bases not matched to a gene: 6. For the CDR3, the DNA is TGTGCCAGCTCACCCCTGGGAGGGACGTCCTACAATGAGCAGTTCTTC. Its protein is CASSPLGGTSYNEQFF.